This TCR beta chain derives from a study of beta chain features in type 1 diabetes. This clone was counted between two and nine times. What it binds is not known. Via CD45RO/CCR7/CD25/CD127/CD95/CD27, cells of the CD4+ naive, central memory, regulatory and stem cell-like memory subsets were sorted. Study findings and constraints: In comparison with healthy donors, patients had naive, central memory and Treg TCRB repertoires that appeared more similar. Type 1 diabetes patients had moderately but significantly shorter TCRB CDR3s in all four CD4+ subsets.

The CDR3 sequence is 13 residues long. The trim removed 6 bases at V and 6 bases at J, leaving 6 bases unmatched. Germline lookup yields CDR1 SQVTM and CDR2 ANQGSEA. The investigators reverse transcribed all of the isolated RNA, so they sequenced expressed TCRB transcripts. The assay was immunoSEQ multiplex PCR, and TCRdb's table has in-frame clones only and misses some. The sample contains 400,000 to 500,000 clones, around 13% of which appear only once. The sample consisted of naive CD4+ T cells from blood. The TCR comes from a man in his thirties or forties in good health. The chain carries TRBV29-1 and TRBJ1-5; TRBD1 agrees at 9 bases. The CDR3 protein is CSVGQGSSQPQHF. CDR3 bases: TGCAGCGTGGGACAGGGCAGTTCTCAGCCCCAGCATTTT.